What follows are 25 T cell receptor beta chains derived from one specimen sequenced in a study of blood T cell repertoires in COVID-19. The assay was immunoSEQ multiplex PCR, and TCRdb's table has in-frame clones only and misses some. The sample has over 250,000 clones, 80% to 85% seen once. Source material: PBMCs or T cells enriched from blood (not recorded which). These receptors were taken from a man aged 40-55 years who had been exposed to COVID-19.

A few counts support this clone. J is TRBJ2-1 and V is TRBV6-4; tentatively, D is TRBD1 (5 bases). The CDR3 has 12 amino acids. The V end was cut by 5 bases, the J end by 7 bases, with 9 bases between. Per germline, CDR1 MRHNA and CDR2 SNTAGT. Here the CDR3 reads CASSIGENEQFF. The CDR3 DNA sequence: TGTGCCAGCAGTATAGGGGAAAATGAGCAGTTCTTC.

This chain links TRBV24-1 with TRBJ2-2; D might be TRBD1 (6 bases). The CDR3 spans 17 residues. V was trimmed by 6 bases and J by 8 bases, leaving 24 bases between them. Germline V gene lookup returns CDR1 KGHDR and CDR2 SFDVKD. The CDR3 DNA sequence: TGTGCCACCAGTTCTGAAGACAGGCGCCTAACACCGGGGGAGCTGTTTTTT. Protein sequence: CATSSEDRRLTPGELFF.

This clone occurred once. The rearrangement uses TRBV5-1 and TRBJ1-4; 8 nucleotides agree with TRBD1. Germline CDR1 reads SGHRS; CDR2 reads YFSETQ. V was clipped by 1 base and J by 2 bases; unmatched bases: 4. This CDR3 comprises 16 residues. The CDR3 nucleotides are TGCGCCAGCAGCTTGCCCTACAGGGGGACTAATGAAAAACTGTTTTTT. Amino acid sequence: CASSLPYRGTNEKLFF.

This chain links TRBV4-1 with TRBJ1-6; no firm D call. Between the trimmed V and J ends, which lost 1 base and 9 bases, there was a span of 16 bases. The CDR3 loop spans 16 amino acids. In germline, CDR1 is MGHRA, CDR2 YSYEKL. The chain's CDR3 is CASSQVRAASTSPLHF. The CDR3 nucleotides read TGCGCCAGCAGCCAAGTGCGGGCAGCCAGTACTTCACCCCTCCACTTT.

The V and J genes are TRBV12-3 or TRBV12-4 and TRBJ2-3; D is ambiguous. V gave up 7 bases and J gave up 0 bases, with 8 bases separating them. The CDR3 sequence is 13 residues long. This CDR3 reads CASIATSTDTQYF. The CDR3, as DNA: TGTGCCAGCATCGCGACAAGCACAGATACGCAGTATTTT.

The chain links TRBV19 to TRBJ2-4; TRBD2 matches 7 bases. V was clipped by 5 bases and J by 3 bases; unmatched bases: 10. The CDR3 is made up of 16 amino acids. CDR1 and CDR2 (germline): LNHDA, SQIVND (reference sequence). The CDR3 nucleotides read TGTGCCAGTAGTGACGCGGGAGCCGGAGTCAAAAACATTCAGTACTTC. Translation: CASSDAGAGVKNIQYF.

This clone was seen a few times. The chain carries TRBV5-1 and TRBJ2-3; TRBD2 might be the D (6 bases). Per the germline V gene, CDR1 is SGHRS and CDR2 is YFSETQ. V was clipped by 5 bases and J by 3 bases, with 10 bases between them. There are 13 residues in the CDR3. The CDR3 region is CASSLGSTDTQYF. CDR3 bases: TGCGCCAGCAGTCTCGGGAGTACAGATACGCAGTATTTT.

This chain uses TRBV5-4 with TRBJ2-1; 14 bases align to TRBD2. Germline loops: CDR1 SGHNT, CDR2 YYREEE (reference sequence). The V gene end was trimmed by 5 bases and the J gene end by 6 bases; junction bases not matched to a gene: 7. This CDR3 is built from 16 residues. CDR3 in DNA: TGTGCCAGCAGTCGAATTGGGACTAGCGGGAGCAATGAGCAGTTCTTC. This gives the protein CASSRIGTSGSNEQFF. Using reference TRBV5-4 and TRBJ2-1 for the parts outside the CDR3, the full variable domain is ETGVTQSPTHLIKTRGQQVTLRCSSQSGHNTVSWYQQALGQGPQFIFQYYREEENGRGNFPPRFSGLQFPNYSSELNVNALELDDSALYLCASSRIGTSGSNEQFFGPGTRLTVL.

The chain has TRBV10-2 and TRBJ2-7; D gene ambiguous. The CDR3 totals 11 residues. The germline CDR1 and CDR2 sequences are WSHSY and SAAADI. The V gene lost 9 bases and the J gene lost 7 bases, with 13 bases spanning the gap. The CDR3 nucleotides are TGCGCCAGTCTTGTCACTCGGGAGCAGTACTTC. Its protein product is CASLVTREQYF.

The chain combines TRBV14 with TRBJ2-7; D gene uncertain. The CDR3 consists of 12 residues. V was shortened by 1 base and J by 6 bases, with 7 bases between the two germline ends. Germline V gene lookup returns CDR1 SGHDN and CDR2 FVKESK. CDR3 DNA: TGTGCCAGCAGCCAAGGGCTTTCCGAGCAGTACTTC. Residues: CASSQGLSEQYF.

The chain has TRBV6-2 or TRBV6-3 and TRBJ2-5; 7 bases are shared with TRBD2. CDR3 size: 18 residues. The ends lost 5 bases at V and 1 base at J; junction bases unmatched: 16. The germline gives CDR1 MNHEY, CDR2 SVGEGT. The CDR3 region is CASSPPVRLALFQETQYF. CDR3 nucleotide sequence: TGTGCCAGCAGTCCACCCGTGAGACTAGCTCTATTCCAAGAGACCCAGTACTTC.

V usage is TRBV7-6 and J usage is TRBJ2-1, with TRBD2 matching 8 bases. Germline CDR1 SGHVS, CDR2 FNYEAQ. The CDR3 has 16 amino acids. Unmatched junction bases numbered 8, after V lost 5 bases and J lost 2 bases. The CDR3 region has the DNA TGTGCCAGCAGCCTAGGGGGACTAGTGGCCTACAATGAGCAGTTCTTC. This sequence encodes CASSLGGLVAYNEQFF.

V is TRBV28 and J is TRBJ2-7; 8 bases match TRBD2. The CDR3 runs 13 residues. J was trimmed by 3 bases and V by 5 bases; bases with no gene match: 3. Germline assignment: CDR1 MDHEN and CDR2 SYDVKM. The chain's CDR3 is CASSTGTSYEQYF. In DNA form, the CDR3 reads TGTGCCAGCAGTACCGGGACTAGCTACGAGCAGTACTTC.

The chain has TRBV29-1 and TRBJ2-3; possible D gene TRBD2, 5 bases. The CDR3 is 12 residues long. The germline gives CDR1 SQVTM, CDR2 ANQGSEA. Trimming removed 7 bases from V and 5 bases from J, with 13 bases in between. The chain's CDR3 is CSGASRGDTQYF. The CDR3 nucleotides are TGCAGCGGCGCGTCACGGGGAGATACGCAGTATTTT.

V usage is TRBV5-1 and J usage is TRBJ1-4, with TRBD1 matching 9 bases. Germline V gene lookup returns CDR1 SGHRS and CDR2 YFSETQ. The CDR3 runs to 15 residues. The V and J ends lost 2 bases and 6 bases, in that order; junction bases with no gene match: 5. This CDR3 is CASSLTGGGDEKLFF. In DNA form, the CDR3 reads TGCGCCAGCAGCTTAACAGGGGGCGGCGATGAAAAACTGTTTTTT.

This clone occurred many times. The chain combines TRBV11-2 with TRBJ2-2; 11 nucleotides match TRBD2. The CDR3 runs to 19 residues. The J segment lost 3 bases and the V segment lost 5 bases, leaving 14 bases of the junction unmatched. In germline, CDR1 is SGHAT, CDR2 FQNNGV. This CDR3 reads CASSVSLAGALVYTGELFF. CDR3 DNA sequence: TGTGCCAGCAGCGTCTCACTAGCGGGAGCCCTCGTGTACACCGGGGAGCTGTTTTTT. The whole variable domain, remainder taken from reference TRBV11-2 and TRBJ2-2, is EAGVAQSPRYKIIEKRQSVAFWCNPISGHATLYWYQQILGQGPKLLIQFQNNGVVDDSQLPKDRFSAERLKGVDSTLKIQPAKLEDSAVYLCASSVSLAGALVYTGELFFGEGSRLTVL.

The chain combines TRBV7-9 with TRBJ2-1; D is undetermined. Germline V lookup: CDR1 SEHNR, CDR2 FQNEAQ (reference sequence). The V and J ends lost 4 bases and 2 bases respectively, with 15 bases between them. The CDR3 runs 16 residues. The CDR3 here is CASSSYLDYPYNEQFF. CDR3 nucleotide sequence: TGTGCCAGCAGCTCCTATCTAGATTACCCCTACAATGAGCAGTTCTTC.

This clone came up a few times. The chain carries TRBV6-4 and TRBJ1-6; unclear D gene. This CDR3 has 13 residues. Trimming removed 2 bases from V and 9 bases from J, with 8 bases in between. The V gene's germline CDR1 is MRHNA and CDR2 SNTAGT. This CDR3 reads CASSDGGVSPLHF. The CDR3 bases are TGTGCCAGCAGTGACGGAGGAGTTTCACCCCTCCACTTT.

Turning to this clone: Other nucleotide sequences from this sample produce the same CDR3. The chain links TRBV10-3 to TRBJ1-1; 10 bases match TRBD1. The CDR3 runs 13 residues. CDR1 and CDR2 (germline): ENHRY, SYGVKD. The V segment lost 8 bases and the J segment 1 base; nucleotides outside the gene matches: 1. DNA of the CDR3: TGTGCCATCCGGACAGGGGGGAACACTGAAGCTTTCTTT. This codes for CAIRTGGNTEAFF.

The chain's CDR3 is CASSATGSYGYTF. For the CDR3, the DNA is TGTGCCAGCAGCGCCACAGGTAGCTATGGCTACACCTTC. The chain combines TRBV11-2 with TRBJ1-2; possible D gene TRBD1, 5 bases. The CDR3 sequence is 13 residues long. Germline loops: CDR1 SGHAT, CDR2 FQNNGV. Trimming shortened V by 5 bases and J by 4 bases, and 11 bases separated the two germline ends.

The chain uses TRBV18 and TRBJ1-1; D gene unclear. CDR3 length: 16 residues. V was pared by 1 base and J by 2 bases, with 14 bases between. Per germline, CDR1 KGHSH and CDR2 LQKENI. CDR3 bases: TGTGCCAGCTCACCACGGGCAGTCACCACCAACACTGAAGCTTTCTTT. As protein: CASSPRAVTTNTEAFF.

This chain uses TRBV15 with TRBJ1-4; D may be TRBD1 (6 bases). The CDR3 runs 18 residues. Per germline, CDR1 LNHNV and CDR2 YYDKDF (reference sequence). Trimming shortened V by 1 base and J by 8 bases, and 23 bases separated the two germline ends. As DNA, the CDR3 is TGTGCCACCAGCAGAGGAGTTTACCGGGACACCCTTAGAGAAAAACTGTTTTTT. Its translation is CATSRGVYRDTLREKLFF.

The genes are TRBV5-1 and TRBJ2-5, with 8 bases identical to TRBD2. This CDR3 is built from 15 residues. J gave up 5 bases and V 0 bases, and 6 bases lay outside the gene matches. Germline loops: CDR1 SGHRS, CDR2 YFSETQ. CDR3 DNA sequence: TGCGCCAGCAGCTTGGGAGCGGGAGTCGGGGAGACCCAGTACTTC. It is translated as CASSLGAGVGETQYF.

The chain uses TRBV7-9 and TRBJ1-4; a possible D gene is TRBD1 (5 bases). This CDR3 is built from 16 residues. CDR1 and CDR2 (germline): SEHNR, FQNEAQ (reference sequence). Between the trimmed V and J ends, which lost 5 bases and 3 bases, there was a span of 16 bases. The CDR3 DNA reads as TGTGCCAGCAGCCAAGGAAAGGGCAGGGCTAATGAAAAACTGTTTTTT. This translates into CASSQGKGRANEKLFF. The full variable domain, its missing parts supplied by reference TRBV7-9 and TRBJ1-4, is DTGVSQNPRHKITKRGQNVTFRCDPISEHNRLYWYRQTLGQGPEFLTYFQNEAQLEKSRLLSDRFSAERPKGSFSTLEIQRTEQGDSAMYLCASSQGKGRANEKLFFGSGTQLSVL.

The chain is built from TRBV9 and TRBJ2-1; D not resolved. The CDR3 spans 13 residues. The V gene's germline CDR1 is SGDLS and CDR2 YYNGEE. V shed 0 bases and J shed 8 bases, with 9 bases lying between them. The CDR3 loop is CASSVAPSYEQFF. CDR3 bases: TGTGCCAGCAGCGTAGCTCCTAGTTATGAGCAGTTCTTC.